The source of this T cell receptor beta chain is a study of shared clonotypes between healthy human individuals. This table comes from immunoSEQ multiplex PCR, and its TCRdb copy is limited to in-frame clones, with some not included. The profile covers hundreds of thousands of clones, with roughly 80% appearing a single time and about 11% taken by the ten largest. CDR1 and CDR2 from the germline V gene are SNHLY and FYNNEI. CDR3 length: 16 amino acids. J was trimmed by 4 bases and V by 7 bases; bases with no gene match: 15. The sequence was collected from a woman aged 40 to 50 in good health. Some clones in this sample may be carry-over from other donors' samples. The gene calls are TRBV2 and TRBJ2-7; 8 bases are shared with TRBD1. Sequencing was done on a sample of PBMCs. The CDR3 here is CASTQGGGQAQYEQYF. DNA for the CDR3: TGTGCCAGCACTCAAGGAGGGGGACAGGCGCAATACGAGCAGTACTTC.